Presented here are 15 T cell receptor beta chains from one specimen sequenced in a study of T cell responses to AZD1222 COVID-19 vaccine. Only in-frame clones appear in the TCRdb table, and some are missing; sequencing was by immunoSEQ multiplex PCR. The data hold approximately 140,000 clones, with roughly 91% observed a single time. Here the sequenced sample was peripheral blood, taken on day 0 of AZD1222 vaccination. All receptors come from an adult in good health.

The chain carries TRBV12-3 or TRBV12-4 and TRBJ2-7, with D uncertain. V dropped 1 base and J dropped 5 bases, with 9 bases sitting between them. The length of the CDR3 is 13 residues. CDR3: CASSLDRADEQYF. The CDR3 DNA reads as TGTGCCAGCAGTTTAGACCGGGCGGACGAGCAGTACTTC.

The CDR3 DNA is TGTGCCAGCAGCCCTCGTTACAGATTGACTAGCTCTGGGGCCAACGTCCTGACTTTC. It specifies CASSPRYRLTSSGANVLTF. This chain links TRBV7-2 with TRBJ2-6; maybe TRBD2 (6 bases). Germline CDR1 and CDR2: SGHTA and FQGNSA. V was shortened by 5 bases and J by 0 bases, with 20 bases between the two germline ends. This CDR3 has 19 residues.

The chain has TRBV21-1 and TRBJ1-5. TRBV21-1 is termed a pseudogene. The CDR3 loop spans 15 amino acids. DNA of the CDR3: TGTGCCAGCAGCAATTGGGGATATAGCAATCAGCCCCAGCATTTT. Protein: CASSNWGYSNQPQHF.

V gene TRBV6-2 or TRBV6-3 combines with J gene TRBJ2-7; 12 bases map to TRBD1. The CDR3 totals 15 residues. Germline lookup yields CDR1 MNHEY and CDR2 SVGEGT. J gave up 5 bases and V 2 bases, and 4 bases lay outside the gene matches. The CDR3 protein is CASSYEGQGAHEQYF. CDR3 coding DNA: TGTGCCAGCAGTTACGAGGGACAGGGGGCCCACGAGCAGTACTTC.

The chain recombines TRBV24-1 with TRBJ2-1; D uncertain. Germline CDR1 KGHDR, CDR2 SFDVKD. CDR3 length: 19 residues. V lost 3 bases and J lost 2, with 22 bases in between. CDR3 nucleotides: TGTGCCACCAGTGATCCGGTCCGAGGCATGGGCGGACCCTACAATGAGCAGTTCTTC. It encodes CATSDPVRGMGGPYNEQFF.

The chain combines TRBV18 with TRBJ2-6; TRBD1 agrees at 7 bases. Germline V gives CDR1 KGHSH, CDR2 LQKENI. CDR3 length equals 15 residues. Losses at the gene ends were 6 bases for V and 0 bases for J; bases not matched to a gene: 2. The CDR3 DNA reads TGTGCCAGCTCGCCAGGGGGCTCTGGGGCCAACGTCCTGACTTTC. Residues: CASSPGGSGANVLTF.

The chain links TRBV10-3 to TRBJ2-7; D is possibly TRBD1 or TRBD2 (5 bases each). V shed 2 bases and J shed 5 bases, with 13 bases lying between them. Germline CDR1 is ENHRY and CDR2 is SYGVKD. This CDR3 contains 14 residues. Here the CDR3 DNA reads TGTGCCATCAGTGAGGGCGAGGGGCCCCACGAGCAGTACTTC. Its protein is CAISEGEGPHEQYF.

The rearrangement uses TRBV11-3 and TRBJ2-2, with D perhaps matching TRBD2 (6 bases). Per the germline V gene, CDR1 is SGHNT and CDR2 is YENEEA. V was trimmed by 5 bases and J by 6 bases, leaving 7 bases between them. The CDR3 spans 12 residues. CDR3 sequence (DNA): TGTGCCAGCAGCCGGGACTCCGGGGAGCTGTTTTTT. Encoded protein: CASSRDSGELFF.

The V call is TRBV11-2, the J call TRBJ2-2; D is perhaps TRBD1 (6 bases). V was clipped by 5 bases and J by 5 bases, with 21 bases between them. CDR1 SGHAT and CDR2 FQNNGV come from the germline V gene. This CDR3 comprises 17 residues. CDR3 amino acids: CASSRRRTGLRTGELFF. The CDR3 nucleotides are TGTGCCAGCAGCCGACGGAGAACAGGGTTGAGGACCGGGGAGCTGTTTTTT.

The chain combines TRBV7-6 with TRBJ2-7, with D perhaps TRBD2 (6 bases). Germline assignment: CDR1 SGHVS and CDR2 FNYEAQ. The V gene lost 5 bases and the J gene lost 5 bases, with 22 bases spanning the gap. CDR3 length: 16 amino acids. The CDR3 spells CASSPTAGTGSDEQYF. For the CDR3, the DNA is TGTGCCAGCAGCCCCACTGCGGGAACGGGGTCGGACGAGCAGTACTTC. Combining the CDR3 with reference TRBV7-6 and TRBJ2-7 gives the whole variable domain GAGVSQSPRYKVTKRGQDVALRCDPISGHVSLYWYRQALGQGPEFLTYFNYEAQQDKSGLPNDRFSAERPEGSISTLTIQRTEQRDSAMYRCASSPTAGTGSDEQYFGPGTRLTVT.

The DNA for the CDR3 is TGTGCCTGGAGTCCTGGACTAGCGGGAGGCGAGCAGTACTTC. Its translation is CAWSPGLAGGEQYF. The chain joins TRBV30 to TRBJ2-7; 14 nucleotides agree with TRBD2. Germline lookup yields CDR1 GTSNPN and CDR2 SVGIG (reference sequence). The CDR3 consists of 14 residues. V shed 2 bases, J shed 6 bases, and the junction held 3 bases outside the gene matches.

The chain is built from TRBV25-1 and TRBJ2-1, with 10 bases that match TRBD2. The CDR3 has 17 residues. In germline, CDR1 is MGHDK, CDR2 SYGVNS. With V trimmed by 4 bases and J by 8 bases, 14 bases remained unmatched. Written as DNA, the CDR3 is TGTGCCAGCAGTGTCCGGACTAGCGGTCTCCTCGCAGATGAGCAGTTCTTC. It codes for CASSVRTSGLLADEQFF.

The V gene is TRBV4-1, the J gene TRBJ1-1; D not resolved. Trimming removed 1 base from V and 1 base from J, with 7 bases in between. The CDR3 totals 14 residues. Germline CDR1 is MGHRA and CDR2 is YSYEKL. CDR3 nucleotides: TGCGCCAGCAGCCAAGGGATGAAGAACACTGAAGCTTTCTTT. This translates into CASSQGMKNTEAFF.

The chain carries TRBV19 and TRBJ2-7; 10 bases are a match to TRBD2. The CDR3 spans 13 residues. Germline V gives CDR1 LNHDA, CDR2 SQIVND (reference sequence). V dropped 4 bases and J dropped 5; count of bases not matched to a gene: 2. Here the CDR3 reads CASSTSGGNEQYF. CDR3 DNA sequence: TGTGCCAGTAGTACTAGCGGGGGTAACGAGCAGTACTTC.

This rearrangement joins TRBV15 to TRBJ1-5; D is ambiguous. V was cut by 1 base and J by 0 bases, with 13 bases left in between. The CDR3 has 17 residues. Germline V gene lookup returns CDR1 LNHNV and CDR2 YYDKDF (reference sequence). The CDR3 bases are TGTGCCACCAGCAGAGTCTTCGGGGTGAATAGCAATCAGCCCCAGCATTTT. Translating gives CATSRVFGVNSNQPQHF.